The 17 T cell receptor beta chains below all came from one sample that was sequenced in a study of response to subunit inactivated influenza vaccine. MiXCR, applied by TCRdb to the RT-PCR reads, yields one record per CDR3 protein. The sample contains 800,000 to 1,000,000 distinct CDR3 sequences, approximately 22% of which appear only once. This specimen was PBMCs from blood, taken about 5 days after vaccination. The receptors derive from a man aged 45 to 65 who received an inactivated influenza vaccine.

This clonotype was observed a few times. This rearrangement joins TRBV9 to TRBJ2-7, with 8 positions matching TRBD1. The CDR3 has 14 residues. Germline V gene sequence: CDR1 SGDLS, CDR2 YYNGEE. The V gene end was trimmed by 5 bases and the J gene end by 2 bases; junction bases not matched to a gene: 6. The CDR3 here is CASRGEQGAYEQYF. The CDR3 DNA reads as TGTGCCAGCAGGGGGGAACAGGGGGCCTACGAGCAGTACTTC.

The chain has TRBV20-1 and TRBJ1-2; D is undetermined. Trimming pared 6 bases from V and 1 base from J, leaving 12 bases between. Germline lookup yields CDR1 DFQATT and CDR2 SNEGSKA (reference sequence). The CDR3 sequence is 13 residues long. The CDR3 spells CSAKDADNYGYTF. In DNA form, the CDR3 reads TGCAGTGCCAAGGATGCCGATAACTATGGCTACACCTTC.

This sequence joins TRBV13 and TRBJ2-3, with 10 bases aligning to TRBD2. CDR1 is PRHDT, CDR2 FYEKMQ, per germline (reference sequence). The CDR3 sequence is 13 residues long. With V trimmed by 8 bases and J by 3 bases, 2 bases remained unmatched. The chain's CDR3 is CASASGSTDTQYF. CDR3 DNA: TGTGCCAGCGCTAGCGGGAGTACAGATACGCAGTATTTT.

This clonotype was seen a few times. This rearrangement joins TRBV12-3 or TRBV12-4 to TRBJ2-1; 11 bases line up with TRBD1. V lost 6 bases and J lost 9; bases outside the gene matches: 13. This CDR3 is built from 16 residues. The CDR3 nucleotides are TGTGCCAGCAGCCCTTGGACAGGGGGCTTTAGTAGTGAGCAGTTCTTC. Amino acid sequence: CASSPWTGGFSSEQFF.

V usage is TRBV20-1 and J usage is TRBJ2-1; TRBD2 aligns across 11 bases. The CDR3 length is 15 residues. Germline trimming cut 5 bases from V and 9 bases from J; bases unmatched to any gene: 12. Germline CDR1 is DFQATT and CDR2 is SNEGSKA (reference sequence). Here the CDR3 reads CSASYTSGGAREQFF. The CDR3 DNA reads as TGCAGTGCTTCCTATACTAGCGGGGGTGCTCGTGAGCAGTTCTTC.

In this sample, this clonotype turned up many times. J is TRBJ2-5 and V is TRBV5-1; D uncertain. The germline V gene has CDR1 SGHRS and CDR2 YFSETQ. The CDR3 consists of 13 residues. V dropped 4 bases and J dropped 1 base, with 8 bases sitting between them. Here the CDR3 DNA reads TGCGCCAGCAGCCACCGGACCCAAGAGACCCAGTACTTC. Encoded protein: CASSHRTQETQYF.

A few counts support this clonotype. The chain is built from TRBV7-2 and TRBJ2-7; possible D gene TRBD1, 5 bases. Germline-derived CDR1 and CDR2 are SGHTA and FQGNSA. CDR3 length equals 15 residues. Trimming removed 1 base at V and 6 bases at J, with 16 bases between. In DNA form, the CDR3 reads TGTGCCAGCAGCTTAGAGTACAGGTCCCTGGGCGAGCAGTACTTC. Protein: CASSLEYRSLGEQYF.

J is TRBJ2-2 and V is TRBV28, with D tentatively TRBD1 (6 bases). Trimming removed 7 bases at V and 6 bases at J, with 6 bases between. The germline CDR1 and CDR2 sequences are MDHEN and SYDVKM. This CDR3 is built from 11 residues. CDR3 nucleotide sequence: TGTGCCAGCAACAGGGCCGGGGAGCTGTTTTTT. Protein sequence: CASNRAGELFF.

This rearrangement joins TRBV2 to TRBJ2-1, with 7 nucleotides matching TRBD1. Germline CDR1 and CDR2: SNHLY and FYNNEI. CDR3 length equals 13 residues. J lost 7 bases, V lost 6 bases, and 6 bases had no gene match. The DNA of the CDR3 is TGTGCCAGCAGGTCGACAGGGTCAAATGAGCAGTTCTTC. This codes for CASRSTGSNEQFF.

The chain links TRBV20-1 to TRBJ2-3; no definite D call. The germline CDR1 and CDR2 sequences are DFQATT and SNEGSKA (reference sequence). V gave up 0 bases and J gave up 0 bases, with 16 bases separating them. CDR3 size: 17 residues. CDR3 protein: CSAREDGSPTSTDTQYF. The CDR3 nucleotides are TGCAGTGCTAGAGAAGACGGGTCGCCCACTAGCACAGATACGCAGTATTTT.

This clonotype was counted a few times. V usage is TRBV7-2 and J usage is TRBJ2-7; D is unresolved. Deletions cut 0 bases from V and 3 bases from J, with 15 bases between. This CDR3 spans 16 amino acids. The germline gives CDR1 SGHTA, CDR2 FQGNSA. In DNA form, the CDR3 reads TGTGCCAGCAGCTTAGCGTCTCCGAGACTCGTCTACGAGCAGTACTTC. It specifies CASSLASPRLVYEQYF. Variable domain in full (rest from reference TRBV7-2 and TRBJ2-7): GAGVSQSPSNKVTEKGKDVELRCDPISGHTALYWYRQSLGQGLEFLIYFQGNSAPDKSGLPSDRFSAERTGGSVSTLTIQRTQQEDSAVYLCASSLASPRLVYEQYFGPGTRLTVT.

This clonotype was counted a few times. This chain uses TRBV11-2 with TRBJ2-1; the match to TRBD2 covers 9 bases. The CDR3 covers 15 residues. The ends lost 5 bases at V and 9 bases at J; junction bases unmatched: 11. Germline CDR1 is SGHAT and CDR2 is FQNNGV. DNA of the CDR3: TGTGCCAGCAGCCCGGCGGCGGGAGGGATTCTTGAGCAGTTCTTC. It translates to CASSPAAGGILEQFF.

This clonotype was detected a few times. The rearrangement uses TRBV6-2 or TRBV6-3 and TRBJ2-7; 13 nucleotides match TRBD2. The V segment lost 2 bases and the J segment 7 bases; nucleotides outside the gene matches: 2. Germline CDR1 MNHEY, CDR2 SVGEGT. CDR3 length equals 14 residues. In DNA form, the CDR3 reads TGTGCCAGCAGTTACGCGACTAGCGGGAGGGAGCAGTACTTC. It is translated as CASSYATSGREQYF.

Ten or more counts support this clonotype. V and J are TRBV5-1 and TRBJ2-7; D possibly corresponds to TRBD2 (6 bases). Looked up from germline, CDR1 is SGHRS and CDR2 is YFSETQ. Trimming removed 1 base from V and 7 bases from J, with 12 bases in between. The CDR3 consists of 13 residues. CDR3: CASSLTSPGEQYF. CDR3 bases: TGCGCCAGCAGCTTGACTAGCCCGGGAGAGCAGTACTTC. Variable domain in full (rest from reference TRBV5-1 and TRBJ2-7): KAGVTQTPRYLIKTRGQQVTLSCSPISGHRSVSWYQQTPGQGLQFLFEYFSETQRNKGNFPGRFSGRQFSNSRSEMNVSTLELGDSALYLCASSLTSPGEQYFGPGTRLTVT.

In nucleotides, the CDR3 is TGTGCCAGCAGCCAACAGCGAGGGGTTGGAATCAATGAGCAGTTCTTC. It is translated as CASSQQRGVGINEQFF. The rearrangement joins TRBV11-2 to TRBJ2-1; D might be TRBD1 or TRBD2, each matching 5 bases. The CDR3 has 16 amino acids. With 5 bases removed from V and 6 bases from J, the gap between germline ends came to 20 bases. Germline lookup yields CDR1 SGHAT and CDR2 FQNNGV.

The chain couples TRBV12-3 or TRBV12-4 to TRBJ1-6, with a possible D match to TRBD1 (6 bases). This CDR3 region has 13 residues. Trimming left V 6 bases short and J 11 bases short, with 14 bases between. CDR3: CASSPGTPPPLHF. The CDR3 DNA is TGTGCCAGCAGCCCAGGGACACCGCCACCCCTCCACTTT.

This clonotype was counted a few times. The chain couples TRBV5-1 to TRBJ1-1; D is unclear. The CDR3 covers 16 residues. V was shortened by 0 bases and J by 0 bases, with 12 bases between the two germline ends. Germline V gene data show CDR1 as SGHRS and CDR2 as YFSETQ. The CDR3 DNA reads as TGCGCCAGCAGCTTGGCCGTGAGAGGGATGAACACTGAAGCTTTCTTT. Its translation: CASSLAVRGMNTEAFF.